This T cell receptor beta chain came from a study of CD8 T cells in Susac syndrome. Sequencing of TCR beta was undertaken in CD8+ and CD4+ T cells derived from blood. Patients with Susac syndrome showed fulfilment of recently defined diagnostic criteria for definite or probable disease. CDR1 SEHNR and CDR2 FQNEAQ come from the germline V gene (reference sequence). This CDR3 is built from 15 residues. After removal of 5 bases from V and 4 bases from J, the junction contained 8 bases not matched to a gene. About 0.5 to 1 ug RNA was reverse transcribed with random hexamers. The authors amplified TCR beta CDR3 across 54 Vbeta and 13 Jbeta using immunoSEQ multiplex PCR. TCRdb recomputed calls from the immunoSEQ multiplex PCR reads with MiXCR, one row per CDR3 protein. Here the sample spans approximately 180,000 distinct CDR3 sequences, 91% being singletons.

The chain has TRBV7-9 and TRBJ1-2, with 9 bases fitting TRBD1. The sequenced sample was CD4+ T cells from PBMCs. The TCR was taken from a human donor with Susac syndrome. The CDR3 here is CASSAPDRGAYGYTF. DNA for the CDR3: TGTGCCAGCAGCGCCCCCGACAGGGGGGCCTATGGCTACACCTTC. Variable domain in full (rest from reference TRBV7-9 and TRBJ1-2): DTGVSQNPRHKITKRGQNVTFRCDPISEHNRLYWYRQTLGQGPEFLTYFQNEAQLEKSRLLSDRFSAERPKGSFSTLEIQRTEQGDSAMYLCASSAPDRGAYGYTFGSGTRLTVV.